The present T cell receptor (beta chain) was sequenced within a study of T cell changes during pregnancy in multiple sclerosis. Generated by immunoSEQ multiplex PCR, the TCRdb table keeps only in-frame clones and is missing some. The table shows about 80,000 clones, with roughly 92% occurring only once. Concerning this clone: Additional DNA sequences in this sample encode the identical CDR3.

This CDR3 is 14 amino acids long. V lost 4 bases and J lost 1, with 10 bases in between. The germline gives CDR1 SGHRS, CDR2 YFSETQ. This chain joins TRBV5-1 and TRBJ2-3; D possibly corresponds to TRBD1 (6 bases). Sequencing used CD4+ T cells from peripheral blood mononuclear cells, obtained before pregnancy. The origin of this receptor is a female donor with multiple sclerosis, enrolled in a pregnancy study. As DNA, the CDR3 is TGCGCCAGCAGCCAGGGGTCAGGCACAGATACGCAGTATTTT. Amino acid sequence: CASSQGSGTDTQYF.